Below, one T cell receptor (beta chain) is given with its context. Its antigen is undetermined. V trimming: 6 bases; J trimming: 1 base; junction bases outside the gene matches: 9. CDR3 length: 15 amino acids. CDR1 SGHNT and CDR2 YENEEA come from the germline V gene. TCRdb keeps only in-frame clones here, not all; method: immunoSEQ multiplex PCR. This table holds about 98,000 clones, more than 85% found once. The source of the sample is a study of siplizumab effects on memory and regulatory T cells. Findings and caveats of the study: Naive T cells apparently outstripped memory cells in diversity and seemed major alloresponse contributors.

The sequencing sample was made of CD4+ T cells sorted from blood. The chain combines TRBV11-3 with TRBJ2-7; 7 nucleotides match TRBD1. The source is a human donor in good health. CDR3 nucleotides: TGTGCCAGCAGTCGGGACAGCACAGCTTCCTACGAGCAGTACTTC. This gives the protein CASSRDSTASYEQYF.